Following are 18 T cell receptor beta chains from one sample sequenced in a study of PD-L1 blockade in urothelial cancer. The time point was: pretreatment peripheral blood. The repertoire was sequenced with immunoSEQ multiplex PCR; TCRdb's copy has only in-frame clones and lacks some. The table records 95,000 to 100,000 clones, roughly 87% of them present only once. The sample was PBMCs, taken around atezolizumab (anti-PD-L1) treatment. The source of these receptors is a man between 60 and 75 years old with urothelial cancer.

J is TRBJ2-5 and V is TRBV11-1, with 9 bases identical to TRBD2. Germline trimming cut 5 bases from V and 4 bases from J; bases unmatched to any gene: 8. The CDR3 runs 15 residues. Germline V gene data show CDR1 as SGHAT and CDR2 as FQDESV (reference sequence). The CDR3 here is CASSRISGSRETQYF. CDR3 coding DNA: TGTGCCAGCAGCCGAATTAGCGGGAGTAGAGAGACCCAGTACTTC.

The genes are TRBV9 and TRBJ1-6; maybe TRBD1 (5 bases). The CDR3 runs 14 residues. The germline CDR1 and CDR2 sequences are SGDLS and YYNGEE. V lost 0 bases, J lost 9 bases, and 10 bases lay in between. The CDR3 reads CASSVEGVGSPLHF. The CDR3 region has the DNA TGTGCCAGCAGCGTAGAAGGGGTCGGTTCACCCCTCCACTTT.

The chain has TRBV18 and TRBJ2-5; TRBD1 matches 12 bases. Germline V gene sequence: CDR1 KGHSH, CDR2 LQKENI. V trimming: 5 bases; J trimming: 4 bases; junction bases outside the gene matches: 5. The CDR3 has 15 amino acids. The CDR3 DNA reads TGTGCCAGCTCAGCCGGGACAGGGGGCGGAGAGACCCAGTACTTC. Its protein is CASSAGTGGGETQYF. Full variable domain (remainder filled in from reference TRBV18 and TRBJ2-5): NAGVMQNPRHLVRRRGQEARLRCSPMKGHSHVYWYRQLPEEGLKFMVYLQKENIIDESGMPKERFSAEFPKEGPSILRIQQVVRGDSAAYFCASSAGTGGGETQYFGPGTRLLVL.

This sequence joins TRBV19 and TRBJ2-5; possibly TRBD2 for D (5 bases). The germline gives CDR1 LNHDA, CDR2 SQIVND (reference sequence). Deletions cut 1 base from V and 5 bases from J, with 11 bases between. There are 14 residues in the CDR3. CDR3 bases: TGTGCCAGTAGTATAGGCCCCGGGATGGAGACCCAGTACTTC. Translation gives CASSIGPGMETQYF. Filled out from reference TRBV19 and TRBJ2-5, the complete variable domain reads DGGITQSPKYLFRKEGQNVTLSCEQNLNHDAMYWYRQDPGQGLRLIYYSQIVNDFQKGDIAEGYSVSREKKESFPLTVTSAQKNPTAFYLCASSIGPGMETQYFGPGTRLLVL.

The V gene is TRBV28, the J gene TRBJ2-7; 11 bases are shared with TRBD2. V trimming: 4 bases; J trimming: 0 bases; junction bases outside the gene matches: 2. Per germline, CDR1 MDHEN and CDR2 SYDVKM. This CDR3 has 15 amino acids. CDR3 residues: CASSSGLAGSYEQYF. The CDR3 DNA reads TGTGCCAGCAGTTCCGGACTAGCGGGCTCCTACGAGCAGTACTTC.

J is TRBJ1-4 and V is TRBV19, with TRBD1 matching over 7 bases. V lost 9 bases to trimming and J lost 10 bases; unmatched junction nucleotides: 14. This CDR3 has 14 residues. Germline V gene lookup returns CDR1 LNHDA and CDR2 SQIVND (reference sequence). Here the CDR3 DNA reads TGTGCCAGCAAGGAAAAGGGGGCGCAAGGAAAACTGTTTTTT. Protein sequence: CASKEKGAQGKLFF.

The table lists this clone with a few counts. The chain uses TRBV9 and TRBJ1-4; D is possibly TRBD1 (6 bases). The CDR3 runs to 15 residues. Germline CDR1 SGDLS, CDR2 YYNGEE. V lost 1 base, J lost 7 bases, and 14 bases lay in between. This chain's CDR3 is CASSVRGAPGEKLFF. Written as DNA, the CDR3 is TGTGCCAGCAGCGTACGGGGGGCACCGGGTGAAAAACTGTTTTTT.

V is TRBV21-1 and J is TRBJ2-7; TRBD2 reflects the table's D call only, with no check against the DNA. TRBV21-1 is tagged as a pseudogene. CDR3 length: 15 residues. The CDR3 loop is CASSKATSGRHEQYF. DNA of the CDR3: TGTGCCAGCAGCAAAGCCACTAGCGGGAGGCACGAGCAGTACTTC.

This clone has more than one count but fewer than ten. CDR3 region: CASRATGSRTEAFF. The CDR3 bases are TGTGCCAGCAGGGCGACTGGGTCGAGGACTGAAGCTTTCTTT. The V call is TRBV28, the J call TRBJ1-1; unclear D gene. V lost 6 bases and J lost 5, with 16 bases in between. The germline V gene has CDR1 MDHEN and CDR2 SYDVKM. CDR3 length equals 14 residues.

The chain couples TRBV11-2 to TRBJ2-5, with 9 bases identical to TRBD2. The CDR3 totals 15 residues. Trimming took 5 bases from V and 4 from J; bases not matched to a gene: 8. Germline V gene lookup returns CDR1 SGHAT and CDR2 FQNNGV. Written as DNA, the CDR3 is TGTGCCAGCAGCCGTTCTAGCGGGGTTCGAGAGACCCAGTACTTC. Translating it yields CASSRSSGVRETQYF.

The V call is TRBV6-4, the J call TRBJ2-1; D may be TRBD2 (6 bases). CDR3 size: 14 residues. Trimming stripped 0 bases from V and 7 bases from J, with 10 bases between. The V gene's germline CDR1 is MRHNA and CDR2 SNTAGT. The CDR3 bases are TGTGCCAGCAGTGACTCGTTCCGGGAGAATGAGCAGTTCTTC. This encodes CASSDSFRENEQFF.

The genes are TRBV7-8 and TRBJ1-3; D is perhaps TRBD1 (5 bases). The germline gives CDR1 SGHVS, CDR2 FQNEAQ. The CDR3 is made up of 16 amino acids. V lost 5 bases and J lost 0, with 14 bases in between. The CDR3 DNA reads as TGTGCCAGCAGCCCCCAGGAGGGGAGCTCTGGAAACACCATATATTTT. Amino acids: CASSPQEGSSGNTIYF.

The J gene is TRBJ2-7, the V gene TRBV27; no reliable D call. CDR3 length: 11 amino acids. Germline CDR1 is MNHEY and CDR2 is SMNVEV (reference sequence). The V and J ends lost 5 bases and 2 bases respectively, with 4 bases between them. CDR3 nucleotide sequence: TGTGCCAGCAGTGGGCCCTACGAGCAGTACTTC. Its translation is CASSGPYEQYF.

The sample holds a few counts of this clone. Other DNA sequences within the sample encode an identical CDR3. This chain joins TRBV5-4 and TRBJ1-1; maybe TRBD1 (6 bases). The CDR3 spans 14 residues. V gave up 4 bases and J gave up 0 bases, with 10 bases separating them. Looked up from germline, CDR1 is SGHNT and CDR2 is YYREEE (reference sequence). The CDR3 loop is CASSLDRLNTEAFF. The CDR3 DNA reads TGTGCCAGCAGCCTAGACAGGTTGAACACTGAAGCTTTCTTT.

The chain has TRBV20-1 and TRBJ1-5, with unresolved D. CDR1 and CDR2 (germline): DFQATT, SNEGSKA (reference sequence). V was clipped by 6 bases and J by 7 bases, with 10 bases between them. CDR3 length equals 11 residues. The CDR3: CSARNGQPQHF. The CDR3 DNA reads TGCAGTGCCCGTAATGGCCAGCCCCAGCATTTT.

This chain joins TRBV25-1 and TRBJ2-1; D call uncertain. Germline CDR1 reads MGHDK; CDR2 reads SYGVNS. This CDR3 spans 11 amino acids. Trimming pared 4 bases from V and 10 bases from J, leaving 8 bases between. In nucleotides, the CDR3 is TGTGCCAGCAGTGCCTTATTGGAGCAGTTCTTC. Translating gives CASSALLEQFF.

The chain uses TRBV6-6 and TRBJ2-3; 9 positions agree with TRBD2. CDR3 size: 16 residues. Unmatched junction bases numbered 8, after V lost 2 bases and J lost 5 bases. Germline V gene lookup returns CDR1 MNHNY and CDR2 SVGAGI (reference sequence). The CDR3 sequence: CASSYGVAGDRDTQYF. The CDR3 DNA sequence: TGTGCCAGCAGTTACGGAGTAGCGGGGGATCGAGATACGCAGTATTTT.

DNA for the CDR3: TGCGCCAGCAGCTTTGATGACCTGGGGGGCACTGAAGCTTTCTTT. This sequence encodes CASSFDDLGGTEAFF. The V call is TRBV5-1, the J call TRBJ1-1; tentative D call: TRBD1 (5 bases). V was clipped by 2 bases and J by 4 bases, with 15 bases between them. This CDR3 region has 15 residues. Germline CDR1 is SGHRS and CDR2 is YFSETQ.